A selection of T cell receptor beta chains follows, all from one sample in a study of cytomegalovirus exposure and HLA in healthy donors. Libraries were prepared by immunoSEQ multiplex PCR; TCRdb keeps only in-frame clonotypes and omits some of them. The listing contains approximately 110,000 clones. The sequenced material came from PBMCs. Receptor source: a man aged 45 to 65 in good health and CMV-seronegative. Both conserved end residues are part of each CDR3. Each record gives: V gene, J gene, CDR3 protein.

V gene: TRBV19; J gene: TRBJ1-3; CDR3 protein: CASSTETVSGNTIYF
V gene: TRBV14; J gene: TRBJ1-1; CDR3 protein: CASSQPGTGSVTEAFF
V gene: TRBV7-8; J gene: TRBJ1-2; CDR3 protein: CASTLEGSANYGYTF
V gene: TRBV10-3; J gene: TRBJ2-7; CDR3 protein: CAMGQGAYEQYF
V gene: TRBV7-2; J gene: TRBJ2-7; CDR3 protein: CASSLALRPFGNEQYF
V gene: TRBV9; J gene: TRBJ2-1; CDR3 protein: CASSVGGLAGTINEQFF
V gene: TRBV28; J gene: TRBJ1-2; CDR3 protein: CASSAGTGMYGYTF
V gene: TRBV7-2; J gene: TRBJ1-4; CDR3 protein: CASSFTVGTGKLFF
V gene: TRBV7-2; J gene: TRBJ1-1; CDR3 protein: CANRFTAGLDTEAFF
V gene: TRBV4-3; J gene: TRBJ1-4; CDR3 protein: CASSQETATNEKLFF
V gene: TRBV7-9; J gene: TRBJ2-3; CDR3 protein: CASSLGLASTDTQYF
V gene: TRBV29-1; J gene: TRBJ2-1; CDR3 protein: CSVEPRTGLGEFF
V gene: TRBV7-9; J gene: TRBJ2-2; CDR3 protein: CASPGQRSTGELFF
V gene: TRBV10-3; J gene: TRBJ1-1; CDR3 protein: CAIRGDFTEAFF
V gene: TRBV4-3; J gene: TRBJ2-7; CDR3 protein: CASSQSHTYAYEQYF
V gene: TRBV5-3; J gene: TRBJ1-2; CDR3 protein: CARSWSRQGGTYGYTF
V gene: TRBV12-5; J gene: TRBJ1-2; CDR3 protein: CASGLGNRDYGYTF
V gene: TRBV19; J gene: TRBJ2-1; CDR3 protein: CASGARAYEQFF
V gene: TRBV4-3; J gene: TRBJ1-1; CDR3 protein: CASSPGVRIRKGDTEAFF
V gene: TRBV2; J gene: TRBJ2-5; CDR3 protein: CASSERDMVGETQYF
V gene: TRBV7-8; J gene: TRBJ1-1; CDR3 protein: CASRLYTEAFF
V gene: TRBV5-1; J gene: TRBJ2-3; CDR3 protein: CASSFGGEGDTQYF
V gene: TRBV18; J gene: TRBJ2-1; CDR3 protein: CASSPGQLSYNEQFF
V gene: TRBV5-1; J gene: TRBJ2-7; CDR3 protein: CASSLNGAGQSSYEQYF
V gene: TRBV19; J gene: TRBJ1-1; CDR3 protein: CASKTTRSRDRGMNTEAFF
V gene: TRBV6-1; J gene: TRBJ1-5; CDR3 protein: CASTPGPSNQPQHF
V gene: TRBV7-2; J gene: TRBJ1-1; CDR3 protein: CASSAQGGVNTEAFF
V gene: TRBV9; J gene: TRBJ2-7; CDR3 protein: CASSVYPLPGEQYF
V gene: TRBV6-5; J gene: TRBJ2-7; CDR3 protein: CASSYTGTGVREQYF